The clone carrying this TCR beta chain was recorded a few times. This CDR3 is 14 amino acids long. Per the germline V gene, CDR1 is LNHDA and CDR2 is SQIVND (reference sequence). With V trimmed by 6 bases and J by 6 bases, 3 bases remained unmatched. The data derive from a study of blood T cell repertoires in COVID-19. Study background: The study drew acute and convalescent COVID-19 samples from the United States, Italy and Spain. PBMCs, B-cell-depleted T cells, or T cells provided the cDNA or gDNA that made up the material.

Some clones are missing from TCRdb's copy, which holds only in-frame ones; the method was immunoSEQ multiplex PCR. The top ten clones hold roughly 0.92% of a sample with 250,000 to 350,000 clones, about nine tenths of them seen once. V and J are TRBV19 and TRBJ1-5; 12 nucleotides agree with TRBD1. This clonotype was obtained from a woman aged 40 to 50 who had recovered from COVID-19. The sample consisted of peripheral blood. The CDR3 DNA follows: TGTGCCAGTAGCGGGACAGGGGGCACTCAGCCCCAGCATTTT. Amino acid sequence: CASSGTGGTQPQHF. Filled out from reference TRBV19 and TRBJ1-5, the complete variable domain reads DGGITQSPKYLFRKEGQNVTLSCEQNLNHDAMYWYRQDPGQGLRLIYYSQIVNDFQKGDIAEGYSVSREKKESFPLTVTSAQKNPTAFYLCASSGTGGTQPQHFGDGTRLSIL.